What follows is one T cell receptor (beta chain) and its context. With 0 bases clipped from V and 6 bases from J, the junction kept 1 base outside the gene matches. The CDR3 is 14 amino acids. Germline V lookup: CDR1 GTSNPN, CDR2 SVGIG (reference sequence). The memory T cells were sequenced right after ex vivo isolation, without culture. The sample is drawn from a study of CD4 T cell repertoires in COVID-19. TCRdb's table, derived via immunoSEQ multiplex PCR, lists solely in-frame clones and lacks some. The profile shows about 75,000 clones, under 90% of them singletons. Sequences were derived from CD4+ T cells from peripheral blood, sampled after recovery from COVID-19. This receptor was identified in a human donor who had COVID-19. This rearrangement joins TRBV30 to TRBJ2-1; 11 nucleotides align to TRBD2. CDR3 in amino acids: CAWSVGTSGNEQFF. CDR3 coding DNA: TGTGCCTGGAGTGTCGGGACTAGCGGCAATGAGCAGTTCTTC.